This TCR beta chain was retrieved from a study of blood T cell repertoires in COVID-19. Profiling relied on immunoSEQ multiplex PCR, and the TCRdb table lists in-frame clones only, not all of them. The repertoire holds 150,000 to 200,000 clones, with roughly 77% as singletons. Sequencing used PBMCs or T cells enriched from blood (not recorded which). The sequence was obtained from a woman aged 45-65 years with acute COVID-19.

For the CDR3, the DNA is TGTGCCAGCAGTTACCGGCGACAGACCCAAGAGACCCAGTACTTC. Translated, it gives CASSYRRQTQETQYF. This chain links TRBV6-5 with TRBJ2-5; D is perhaps TRBD1 (5 bases). The germline CDR1 and CDR2 sequences are MNHEY and SVGAGI. V dropped 2 bases and J dropped 1 base, with 11 bases sitting between them. The CDR3 is made up of 15 amino acids.